These 16 T cell receptor beta chains were all obtained from the same sample, sequenced in a study of Japanese encephalitis immunity and Zika vaccine responses. PBMCs were CFSE-labeled and cultured for 6 to 7 days with peptide pools at approximately 1 ug/mL each. The sort collected unfixed, live, CD56-CD19-CD16-CD3+CD4+ CFSE-low proliferating CD4 T cells. TCRdb re-derived calls from the 5' RACE reads in MiXCR, one entry per CDR3 protein. The repertoire holds 95 to 150 distinct CDR3 sequences, 10% seen once, with 50% to 65% in the top ten. Source: antigen-activated CD4+ T cells from blood, cultured, taken during a Zika inactivated vaccine study. The receptor source for this set is an adult man who received an inactivated Zika virus vaccine.

This clonotype is labeled as medium-sized. This chain joins TRBV4-3 and TRBJ2-7; D is unresolved. Germline V gene lookup returns CDR1 LGHNA and CDR2 YSLEER. The CDR3 runs to 15 residues. Trimming took off 1 base at V and 0 bases at J, with 10 bases between the two ends. The chain's CDR3 is CASSQGDHNSYEQYF. CDR3 sequence (DNA): TGCGCCAGCAGCCAAGGCGATCATAACTCCTACGAGCAGTACTTC.

This clonotype is judged large. The chain recombines TRBV24-1 with TRBJ2-7; D tentatively fits TRBD1 or TRBD2 (5 bases each). The CDR3 consists of 11 residues. Germline V gene lookup returns CDR1 KGHDR and CDR2 SFDVKD. V was shortened by 3 bases and J by 6 bases, with 5 bases between the two germline ends. The CDR3 nucleotides are TGTGCCACCAGTGATGGGGGCGAGCAGTACTTC. Protein product: CATSDGGEQYF.

V is TRBV7-3 and J is TRBJ2-5; D may correspond to TRBD1 or TRBD2 (6 bases each). Trimming took off 2 bases at V and 2 bases at J, with 12 bases between the two ends. The CDR3 spans 15 residues. Germline V gives CDR1 SGHTA, CDR2 FQGTGA. CDR3 DNA sequence: TGTGCCAGCAGCTTAGTCGGGGGCCAGCAAGAGACCCAGTACTTC. Its protein product is CASSLVGGQQETQYF.

This clonotype was observed a few times. The chain has TRBV19 and TRBJ1-1; D ambiguous. The germline V gene encodes CDR1 LNHDA and CDR2 SQIVND (reference sequence). This CDR3 region has 13 residues. Trimming took off 1 base at V and 3 bases at J, with 6 bases between the two ends. The CDR3 here is CASSIGLHTEAFF. The CDR3 DNA reads as TGTGCCAGTAGTATAGGCCTGCACACTGAAGCTTTCTTT.

This clonotype came up once. The chain combines TRBV19 with TRBJ1-5, with 11 bases fitting TRBD1. The germline V gene encodes CDR1 LNHDA and CDR2 SQIVND (reference sequence). After removal of 5 bases from V and 4 bases from J, the junction contained 4 bases not matched to a gene. The CDR3 has 15 amino acids. In DNA, the CDR3 is TGTGCCAGTAGTCTTCGGGACAGGGGGAATCAGCCCCAGCATTTT. This encodes CASSLRDRGNQPQHF.

This clonotype qualifies as large (0.1 to 1%). The genes are TRBV7-3 and TRBJ2-3; tentative D call: TRBD2 (6 bases). From germline, CDR1 is SGHTA and CDR2 FQGTGA. Trimming removed 5 bases from V and 4 bases from J, with 13 bases in between. This CDR3 has 14 amino acids. DNA for the CDR3: TGTGCCAGCAGCCTTGGCCCGGGGGCAGATACGCAGTATTTT. It translates to CASSLGPGADTQYF.

By its share, this clonotype is large. The DNA is left out, because the CDR3 cannot be placed on it with certainty; the CDR3 is given as TCRdb lists it. This chain links TRBV12-2 with TRBJ1-4. TRBV12-2 is listed as a pseudogene. The CDR3 totals 15 residues, both ends included. CDR3: CASRSGLQLMKNCFF.

This clonotype is deemed hyperexpanded. The gene calls are TRBV18 and TRBJ1-3; D gene uncertain. Germline V gene data show CDR1 as KGHSH and CDR2 as LQKENI. The CDR3 extends over 14 amino acids. V was pared by 6 bases and J by 1 base, with 10 bases between. The CDR3 DNA reads as TGTGCCAGCTCTAACGGGGAATCTGGAAACACCATATATTTT. It specifies CASSNGESGNTIYF.

This clonotype is termed medium-sized (0.01 to 0.1%). The rearrangement links TRBV6-1 to TRBJ1-3; no clear D. V dropped 7 bases and J dropped 3 bases, with 13 bases sitting between them. The CDR3 length is 14 residues. The V gene's germline CDR1 is MNHNS and CDR2 SASEGT. CDR3 sequence (DNA): TGTGCCAGCACTAGAAGACTGCTTGGAAACACCATATATTTT. This gives the protein CASTRRLLGNTIYF.

By sample share, this clonotype is large. J is TRBJ2-5 and V is TRBV7-9; the match to TRBD1 covers 8 bases. The J segment lost 4 bases and the V segment lost 5 bases, leaving 9 bases of the junction unmatched. Looked up from germline, CDR1 is SEHNR and CDR2 is FQNEAQ (reference sequence). The CDR3 is made up of 15 amino acids. The CDR3 reads CASSTMGQERETQYF. The CDR3 DNA reads as TGTGCCAGCAGCACCATGGGACAGGAGAGAGAGACCCAGTACTTC.

This clonotype counts as large. This rearrangement joins TRBV20-1 to TRBJ2-6; tentative D call: TRBD1 (5 bases). CDR3 length: 14 amino acids. Germline V CDR1 and CDR2: DFQATT, SNEGSKA (reference sequence). V lost 5 bases and J 0 bases, leaving 8 bases between the germline ends. CDR3 sequence: CSASDSSGANVLTF. In nucleotides, the CDR3 is TGCAGTGCTTCAGACAGCTCTGGGGCCAACGTCCTGACTTTC.

This clonotype counts as large. The V and J genes are TRBV5-1 and TRBJ2-1; a possible D gene is TRBD1 (5 bases). Trimming took off 6 bases at V and 2 bases at J, with 12 bases between the two ends. Germline assignment: CDR1 SGHRS and CDR2 YFSETQ. CDR3 size: 14 residues. CDR3 bases: TGCGCCAGCACCTCTGACAGCCCCTACAATGAGCAGTTCTTC. It encodes CASTSDSPYNEQFF. Complete variable domain (other parts from reference TRBV5-1 and TRBJ2-1): KAGVTQTPRYLIKTRGQQVTLSCSPISGHRSVSWYQQTPGQGLQFLFEYFSETQRNKGNFPGRFSGRQFSNSRSEMNVSTLELGDSALYLCASTSDSPYNEQFFGPGTRLTVL.

This clonotype has only one observation. The CDR3 spells CSAEVGGRADTQYF. In nucleotides, the CDR3 is TGCAGTGCTGAGGTGGGGGGCCGCGCAGATACGCAGTATTTT. J is TRBJ2-3 and V is TRBV20-1, with D tentatively TRBD1 or TRBD2 (6 bases each). V lost 5 bases to trimming and J lost 4 bases, with 16 bases between them. CDR1 and CDR2 from the germline V gene are DFQATT and SNEGSKA (reference sequence). The CDR3 is 14 amino acids.

This clonotype rates as medium-sized. The rearrangement uses TRBV6-1 and TRBJ2-7; no definite D call. Germline CDR1 reads MNHNS; CDR2 reads SASEGT. The CDR3 runs 15 residues. Trimming shortened V by 2 bases and J by 5 bases, and 16 bases separated the two germline ends. Here the CDR3 reads CASSERATWLDEQYF. Here the CDR3 DNA reads TGTGCCAGCAGTGAAAGGGCCACATGGTTAGACGAGCAGTACTTC.

This clonotype turned up a few times. The chain uses TRBV20-1 and TRBJ1-3; the D is unclear. This CDR3 has 12 residues. In germline, CDR1 is DFQATT, CDR2 SNEGSKA (reference sequence). Deletions cut 6 bases from V and 4 bases from J, with 10 bases between. This CDR3 is CSARTDGNTIYF. Written as DNA, the CDR3 is TGCAGTGCCCGGACGGACGGAAACACCATATATTTT.

This clonotype is large (0.1 to 1%) by share. The rearrangement joins TRBV5-1 to TRBJ1-4, with D unclear. The V end was cut by 4 bases, the J end by 8 bases, with 15 bases between. From germline, CDR1 is SGHRS and CDR2 YFSETQ. The CDR3 has 14 amino acids. The CDR3 nucleotides are TGCGCCAGCAGCCCGGAGGGCCCGCCCGAAAAACTGTTTTTT. Translation gives CASSPEGPPEKLFF. The complete variable domain, with remaining parts taken from reference TRBV5-1 and TRBJ1-4, reads KAGVTQTPRYLIKTRGQQVTLSCSPISGHRSVSWYQQTPGQGLQFLFEYFSETQRNKGNFPGRFSGRQFSNSRSEMNVSTLELGDSALYLCASSPEGPPEKLFFGSGTQLSVL.